Shown below are 13 T cell receptor beta chains from a single sample sequenced in a study of tissue T cells after allogeneic stem cell transplantation (dated by TCRdb to between 2021 and 2023). The protocol used for the library was the immunoSEQ multiplex PCR assay. Sourced from immuneACCESS, this table was stored by TCRdb with only in-frame sequences that have V and J called. A share of the clones is absent; for the studies checked, an unresolved V gene accounts for under half, and the remainder has no known explanation. The sample profile shows about 20,000 clones; 55% to 75% of them were found once. The ten largest account for around 0.62% of the sample. Sequencing was carried out using spleen. The receptors here all came from a female BALB/c mouse in good health. In terms of MHC, this strain is H2-d.

As for this clone: Gene names are the mouse ones. The read comes to an end 1 residue before the CDR3 does, leaving the germline J gene to fill in the end. The genes are TRBV14 and TRBJ1-1; D may be TRBD1 (5 bases). Germline lookup yields CDR1 SGHDT and CDR2 FRDEAV. The V gene lost 1 base and the J gene lost 5 bases, with 9 bases spanning the gap. The CDR3 spans 13 residues. CDR3 in amino acids: CASSFMGETEVFF. The DNA read from the CDR3 is TGTGCCAGCAGTTTCATGGGGGAAACAGAAGTCTTC.

On this clone: Germline and genes here are mouse. The DNA read from the CDR3 is TGTGCCAGCAGCTCAACAAACACAGAAGTCTTC. It encodes CASSSTNTEVF. The full CDR3 reads CASSSTNTEVFF. The chain has TRBV13-1 and TRBJ1-1; D not resolved. The read ends 1 residue early relative to the CDR3; the germline J gene fills the gap. This CDR3 comprises 12 residues. CDR1 NSHNY and CDR2 SYGAGN come from the germline V gene. V lost 5 bases and J 0 bases, leaving 5 bases between the germline ends.

This clone has a single count. Germline and genes: mouse. Partial CDR3 DNA: TGTGCCAGCAGTGATGCAGAACAGGGGGACACCGGGCAGCTCTAC. This codes for CASSDAEQGDTGQLY. The whole CDR3 sequence reads CASSDAEQGDTGQLYF. V is TRBV13-3 and J is TRBJ2-2, with 8 bases aligning to TRBD1. The read falls 1 residue short of the CDR3 end, and the missing part is taken from the germline J gene. CDR3 length: 16 amino acids. CDR1 is NNHDY, CDR2 SYVADS, per germline. J lost 3 bases, V lost 0 bases, and 4 bases had no gene match.

This clone was observed a handful of times. The listed genes are named as in mouse. The CDR3 end is not reached by the read, which stops 1 residue before it; the germline J gene fills it in. The rearrangement links TRBV1 to TRBJ2-7; 7 positions agree with TRBD1. In germline, CDR1 is NSQYPW, CDR2 LRSPGD (reference sequence). V lost 6 bases, J lost 5 bases, and 1 base stayed unmatched. The CDR3 consists of 11 residues. CDR3: CTCRDRDEQYF. Partial CDR3 DNA: TGCACCTGCAGAGACAGGGATGAACAGTAC.

This clone was seen a few times. Gene names denote mouse genes. The read ends 1 residue before the CDR3 terminus; that terminus is restored from the germline J gene. The rearrangement joins TRBV13-3 to TRBJ2-7; a weak D match, TRBD1 (5 bases). V lost 2 bases and J lost 2, with 11 bases in between. The CDR3 totals 14 residues. Looked up from germline, CDR1 is NNHDY and CDR2 is SYVADS. CDR3 bases read: TGTGCCAGCAGTGACCAGGGAGGAACCTATGAACAGTAC. Encoded protein: CASSDQGGTYEQY. The CDR3 in full is CASSDQGGTYEQYF.

On this clone: Genes here carry mouse names. The sequenced fragment ends 1 residue before the CDR3 boundary, so the rest is inferred from the germline J gene. The rearrangement links TRBV20 to TRBJ2-5; TRBD2 is a possible D gene (5 bases). Between the trimmed V and J ends, which lost 0 bases and 6 bases, there was a span of 13 bases. Germline V gene lookup returns CDR1 GFQATS and CDR2 STVNSAI. This CDR3 comprises 14 residues. The CDR3 DNA, read in part, is TGTGGTGCTAGGGAGAGGTGGGGAGGGGACACCCAGTAC. It specifies CGARERWGGDTQY. The full CDR3 sequence reads CGARERWGGDTQYF. The variable domain in full, completed from reference TRBV20 and TRBJ2-5, reads GALVYQYPRRTICKSGTSMRMECQAVGFQATSVAWYRQSPQKTFELIALSTVNSAIKYEQNFTQEKFPISHPNLSFSSMTVLNAYLEDRGLYLCGARERWGGDTQYFGPGTRLLVL.

The sample holds one count of this clone. The gene names given are mouse names. With the read ending 1 residue before the CDR3 end, the germline J gene is used to fill in that end. V gene TRBV29 combines with J gene TRBJ1-1; possibly TRBD1 for D (5 bases). Between the trimmed V and J ends, which lost 6 bases and 0 bases, there was a span of 11 bases. Germline CDR1 reads MSHET; CDR2 reads SYDVDS. This CDR3 has 14 amino acids. CDR3 DNA (partial): TGTGCTAGCAGCCCGGACACCACAAACACAGAAGTCTTC. Protein product: CASSPDTTNTEVF. The whole CDR3 reads CASSPDTTNTEVFF. The full variable domain, completed using reference TRBV29 and TRBJ1-1, is DMKVTQMPRYLIKRMGENVLLECGQDMSHETMYWYRQDPGLGLQLIYISYDVDSNSEGDIPKGYRVSRKKREHFSLILDSAKTNQTSVYFCASSPDTTNTEVFFGKGTRLTVV.

Remarks on this clone: Gene names follow the mouse nomenclature. Coverage ceases 1 residue before the CDR3 finishes, and the germline J gene fills in the end. This rearrangement joins TRBV20 to TRBJ2-1; D uncertain. This CDR3 region has 13 residues. V was shortened by 3 bases and J by 1 base, with 7 bases between the two germline ends. The germline gives CDR1 GFQATS, CDR2 STVNSAI. Here the CDR3 reads CGASAGNYAEQFF. The part of the CDR3 DNA that was read is TGTGGTGCTAGTGCGGGGAACTATGCTGAGCAGTTC.

Notes on this clone: Genes here carry mouse names. The read is 1 residue too short to cover the CDR3 end, so that end is filled in from the germline J gene. The rearrangement uses TRBV20 and TRBJ2-1; possible D gene TRBD2, 7 bases. From germline, CDR1 is GFQATS and CDR2 STVNSAI. V was trimmed by 0 bases and J by 5 bases, leaving 11 bases between them. CDR3 length: 14 residues. The chain's CDR3 is CGARDTGGHAEQFF. The DNA read from the CDR3 is TGTGGTGCTAGGGATACGGGGGGCCATGCTGAGCAGTTC.

This clone appeared a few times. Gene names are the mouse ones. The read falls 1 residue short of the CDR3 end, and the missing part is taken from the germline J gene. This sequence joins TRBV20 and TRBJ2-7, with D tentatively TRBD1 (6 bases). The germline gives CDR1 GFQATS, CDR2 STVNSAI. The CDR3 length is 11 residues. V lost 2 bases, J lost 4 bases, and 6 bases lay in between. The sequenced part of the CDR3 DNA is TGTGGTGCTAGGACAGGGTATGAACAGTAC. Translated: CGARTGYEQY. The whole CDR3 sequence is CGARTGYEQYF.

Turning to this clone: Any gene name here is a mouse gene name. The CDR3 extends 1 residue past the end of the read, so its final part is completed from the germline J gene. The chain joins TRBV13-2 to TRBJ1-4, with 9 bases matching TRBD1. V lost 3 bases to trimming and J lost 3 bases; unmatched junction nucleotides: 3. Germline loops: CDR1 NNHNN, CDR2 SYGAGS (reference sequence). The CDR3 is 15 amino acids. Partial CDR3 DNA: TGTGCCAGCGGTGTCACAGGGGGCCCCAACGAAAGATTATTT. Translated: CASGVTGGPNERLF. The full CDR3 reads CASGVTGGPNERLFF.

Notes on this clone: Mouse names are used for the genes. The CDR3 end lies 1 residue beyond the end of the read and is filled in from the germline J gene. The rearrangement uses TRBV1 and TRBJ1-2; 9 bases match TRBD1. V dropped 3 bases and J dropped 2; count of bases not matched to a gene: 4. CDR3 length equals 15 residues. In germline, CDR1 is NSQYPW, CDR2 LRSPGD (reference sequence). The CDR3 region is CTCSAPGQGNSDYTF. The sequenced part of the CDR3 DNA is TGCACCTGCAGTGCTCCGGGACAGGGCAACTCCGACTACACC.

A remark on this clone: Any gene name here is a mouse gene name. The CDR3 sequence: CASRGQGGGSPLYF. The part of the CDR3 DNA that was read is TGTGCTAGCAGGGGACAGGGTGGGGGTTCGCCCCTCTAC. The J gene is TRBJ1-6, the V gene TRBV29, with 9 bases matching TRBD1. The CDR3 extends 1 residue past the end of the read, so its final part is completed from the germline J gene. TRBJ1-6 is labeled an ORF, and its function is uncertain. There are 14 residues in the CDR3. The germline gives CDR1 MSHET, CDR2 SYDVDS. Germline trimming cut 6 bases from V and 9 bases from J; bases unmatched to any gene: 6.